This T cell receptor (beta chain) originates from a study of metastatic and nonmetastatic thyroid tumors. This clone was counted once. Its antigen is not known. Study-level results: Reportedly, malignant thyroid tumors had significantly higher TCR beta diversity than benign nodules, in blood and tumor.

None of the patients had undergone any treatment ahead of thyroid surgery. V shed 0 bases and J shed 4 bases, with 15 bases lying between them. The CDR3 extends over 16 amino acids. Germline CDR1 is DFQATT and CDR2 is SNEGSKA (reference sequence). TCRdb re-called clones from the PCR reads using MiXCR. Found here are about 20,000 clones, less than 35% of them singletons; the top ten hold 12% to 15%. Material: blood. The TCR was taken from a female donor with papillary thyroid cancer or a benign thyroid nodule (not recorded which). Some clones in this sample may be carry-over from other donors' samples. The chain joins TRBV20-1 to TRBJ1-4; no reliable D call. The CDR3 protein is CSARDIGSPLNEKLFF. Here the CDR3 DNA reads TGCAGTGCTAGAGATATCGGCAGCCCGCTTAATGAAAAACTGTTTTTT.